The table lists the clone carrying this T cell receptor beta chain with a few counts. Its antigen is undetermined. The CDR3 totals 15 residues. Deletions cut 4 bases from V and 4 bases from J, with 16 bases between. CDR1 and CDR2 (germline): KGHSH, LQKENI. Collection occurred without any documented infections or immune events in donors. Clones were sequenced by immunoSEQ multiplex PCR, and TCRdb holds only the in-frame ones, with some missing. The sample records about 100,000 clones, over 75% being singletons. The data are from a study of identifying expanded T cells in peripheral blood. Study-wide results and limits: Two-week clone count variance significantly increased as total template count grew. About 1.2 clones differed between technical replicates, versus around 16 and 19 over time.

The genes are TRBV18 and TRBJ1-2, with a tentative D call TRBD1 (5 bases). The sequence came from a person aged 18 to 69 in good health. Sequenced: blood. CDR3 nucleotides: TGTGCCAGCTCACTTGCCGGGACGGATTTCTATGGCTACACCTTC. It yields the protein CASSLAGTDFYGYTF.